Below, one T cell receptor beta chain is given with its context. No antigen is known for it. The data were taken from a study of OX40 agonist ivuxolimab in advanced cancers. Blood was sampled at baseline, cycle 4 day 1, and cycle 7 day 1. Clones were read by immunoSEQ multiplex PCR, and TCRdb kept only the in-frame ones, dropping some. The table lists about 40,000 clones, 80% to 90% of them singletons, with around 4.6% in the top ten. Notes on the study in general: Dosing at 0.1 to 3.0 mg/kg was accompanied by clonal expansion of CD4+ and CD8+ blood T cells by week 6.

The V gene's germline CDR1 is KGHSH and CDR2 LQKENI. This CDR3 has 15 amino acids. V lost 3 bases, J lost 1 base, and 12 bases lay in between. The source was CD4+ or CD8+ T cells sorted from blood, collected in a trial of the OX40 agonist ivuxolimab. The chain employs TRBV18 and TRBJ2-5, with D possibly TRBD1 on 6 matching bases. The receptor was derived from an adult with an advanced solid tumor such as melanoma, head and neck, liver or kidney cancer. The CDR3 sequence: CASSPQTGPQETQYF. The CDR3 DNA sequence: TGTGCCAGCTCACCTCAGACAGGTCCCCAAGAGACCCAGTACTTC.